Given below is one T cell receptor (beta chain) in context. The source material, RNA transcripts, was used to amplify TCR beta CDR3 regions. First-round RT-PCR of the TCR CDR3 relied on the HTBI primer set. TCRdb redid the calling of the multiplex PCR reads with MiXCR, one entry per CDR3 protein. This sample has roughly 580,000 distinct CDR3 sequences, with about 45% found just once. This sample is part of a study of T cells in Graves' hyperthyroidism and ophthalmopathy. The V segment lost 6 bases and the J segment 5 bases; nucleotides outside the gene matches: 11. The CDR3 totals 15 residues. Germline V CDR1 and CDR2: ENHRY, SYGVKD.

The V gene is TRBV10-3, the J gene TRBJ2-7, with 9 bases fitting TRBD1. Sequencing was done on a sample of peripheral blood or thyroid tissue (not recorded which). The clonotype originates from a woman aged 18-29 years with Graves' hyperthyroidism. Here the CDR3 DNA reads TGTGCCATCAGCGCCGGGACAGGGTTTTCGGACGAGCAGTACTTC. Translation: CAISAGTGFSDEQYF.